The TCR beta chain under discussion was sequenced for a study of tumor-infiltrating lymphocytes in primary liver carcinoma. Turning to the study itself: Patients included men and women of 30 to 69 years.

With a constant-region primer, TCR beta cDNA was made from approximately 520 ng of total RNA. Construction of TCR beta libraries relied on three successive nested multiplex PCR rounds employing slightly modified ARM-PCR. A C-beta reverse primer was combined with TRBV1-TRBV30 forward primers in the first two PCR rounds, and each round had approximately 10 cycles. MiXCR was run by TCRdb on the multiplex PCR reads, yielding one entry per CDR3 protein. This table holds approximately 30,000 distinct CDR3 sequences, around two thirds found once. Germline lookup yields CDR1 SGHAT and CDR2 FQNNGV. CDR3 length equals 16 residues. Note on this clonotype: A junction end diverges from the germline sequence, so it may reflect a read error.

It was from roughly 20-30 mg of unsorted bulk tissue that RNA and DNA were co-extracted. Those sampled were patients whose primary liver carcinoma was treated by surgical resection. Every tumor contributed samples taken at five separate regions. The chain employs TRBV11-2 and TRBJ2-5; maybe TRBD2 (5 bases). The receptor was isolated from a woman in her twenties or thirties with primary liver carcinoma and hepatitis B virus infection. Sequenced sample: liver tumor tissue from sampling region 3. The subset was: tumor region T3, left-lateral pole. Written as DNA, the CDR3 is TGTGCCAGTAGCTTAGGATCGGGAAGCGAACAAGAGACCCAATACTTC. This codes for CASSLGSGSEQETQYF.